A selection of T cell receptor beta chains follows, all from one sample in a study of T cells in Graves' hyperthyroidism and ophthalmopathy. TCRdb reprocessed the multiplex PCR reads with MiXCR, giving one entry per CDR3 protein. Of 250,000 to 400,000 distinct CDR3 sequences listed, roughly an eighth were seen once; the top ten hold approximately 35%. Sample: blood. The receptors were gathered from a woman in her 40s with Graves' ophthalmopathy. The CDR3 runs from the conserved cysteine through the conserved F or W. The D gene is left open where the match is weak. Size is omitted from some rows. Given values are once, few, many or a class for expanded clones.

few,-,TRBJ1-3,TRBV25-1,CASSGYSGNTIYF,TGTGCCAGCAGTGGATACTCTGGAAACACCATATATTTT
many,-,TRBJ2-3,TRBV7-2,CASSRAGAVTDTQYF,TGTGCCAGCAGTCGGGCGGGGGCCGTCACAGATACGCAGTATTTT
-,-,TRBJ1-2,TRBV2,CASSEALKGYGYTF,TGTGCCAGCAGTGAAGCGCTTAAGGGCTATGGCTACACCTTC
many,TRBD2,TRBJ2-1,TRBV28,CASSFPQLAGDYNEQFF,TGTGCCAGCAGTTTCCCCCAACTAGCGGGAGATTACAATGAGCAGTTCTTC
many,-,TRBJ1-1,TRBV9,CASSVGGGMAFF,TGTGCCAGCAGCGTAGGGGGGGGGATGGCTTTCTTT
many,-,TRBJ2-2,TRBV28,CASNPGGGAGELFF,TGTGCCAGCAACCCCGGTGGGGGTGCGGGGGAGCTGTTTTTT
many,TRBD2,TRBJ2-3,TRBV20-1,CSASGAGGHADTQYF,TGCAGTGCTAGCGGGGCGGGGGGTCATGCAGATACGCAGTATTTT
-,TRBD2,TRBJ2-3,TRBV20-1,CSASGGDADTQYF,TGCAGTGCTAGCGGGGGGGACGCAGATACGCAGTATTTT
-,-,TRBJ1-2,TRBV30,CAWSAGWGYTF,TGTGCCTGGAGTGCCGGCTGGGGCTACACCTTC
many,TRBD2,TRBJ2-1,TRBV12-3/TRBV12-4,CASCQAGAESNEQFF,TGTGCCAGCTGTCAAGCGGGGGCCGAATCCAATGAGCAGTTCTTC
-,TRBD1,TRBJ2-1,TRBV7-3,CASSQSSTRGTVF,TGTGCCAGCAGCCAGAGCTCTACGAGGGGGACAGTTTTC
-,TRBD1,TRBJ2-3,TRBV4-1,CASSQSGGLDTQYF,TGCGCCAGCAGCCAATCAGGGGGTTTGGATACGCAGTATTTT
many,TRBD2,TRBJ2-5,TRBV12-3/TRBV12-4,CASSPPSGQETQYF,TGTGCCAGCAGTCCCCCTAGCGGACAAGAGACCCAGTACTTC
many,TRBD2,TRBJ2-3,TRBV3-1,CASSQGLATVTDTQYF,TGTGCCAGCAGCCAGGGACTAGCGACAGTCACAGATACGCAGTATTTT
many,TRBD1,TRBJ2-1,TRBV24-1,CATSDFSPDRGYNEQFF,TGTGCCACCAGTGATTTCTCCCCGGACAGGGGTTACAATGAGCAGTTCTTC
many,-,TRBJ1-5,TRBV28,CASSLVGGQPQHF,TGTGCCAGCAGTTTGGTGGGGGGCCAGCCCCAGCATTTT